This T cell receptor (beta chain) was profiled in a study of cytomegalovirus exposure and HLA in healthy donors. Broader study findings: Earlier results showed most TCR beta V segments being productive about 90% or about 30% of the time. Among immune exposure information, only CMV serostatus was available. A later analysis reported that several of the most significant clusters appeared to be linked to common viral pathogens, among them Epstein-Barr virus.

The CDR3 has 16 amino acids. V was pared by 3 bases and J by 3 bases, with 21 bases between. Germline V gene data show CDR1 as SQVTM and CDR2 as ANQGSEA. In regard to this clone: The antigen is not known.

Donors showed nominal health when sampled, although they likely had unrecorded immune exposures. Primers: 60 Vbeta forward and 13 Jbeta reverse. Method: immunoSEQ multiplex PCR; TCRdb's copy keeps in-frame clones and lacks some. The data show 110,000 or so clones, with 82% seen just once and roughly 2.6% held by the top ten. The J gene is TRBJ2-7, the V gene TRBV29-1; possibly TRBD1 for D (6 bases). The sequenced sample was PBMCs. This receptor was identified in a woman under 30 in good health and CMV-seronegative. In DNA, the CDR3 is TGCAGCGTTGACGGGCTACAGGGACCTAACAGCTACGAGCAGTACTTC. The encoded protein is CSVDGLQGPNSYEQYF.